This is a list of T cell receptor beta chains from one sample in a study of blood T cell repertoires in COVID-19. Profiled with immunoSEQ multiplex PCR; TCRdb holds only in-frame clones, not every one. The sample has fewer than 250,000 clones; around 82% are singletons. The specimen was peripheral blood. These receptors all come from a man between 50 and 59 years old with active or convalescent COVID-19. Each CDR3 is given with its conserved first and last residue. The D gene is left open where the match is weak. Size is omitted from some rows. Given values are once, few, many or a class for expanded clones.

d_call j_call clone_size v_call cdr3_aa cdr3_nt
TRBD1 TRBJ1-1 - TRBV30 CAWSLPTSTGGTEAFF TGTGCCTGGAGTCTTCCCACCTCGACAGGGGGCACTGAAGCTTTCTTT
TRBD1 TRBJ1-1 - TRBV6-5 CASRDRGMAEAFF TGTGCCAGCAGAGACAGGGGTATGGCTGAAGCTTTCTTT
TRBD1 TRBJ1-2 - TRBV6-5 CASTGQGYGYTF TGTGCCAGCACCGGACAGGGCTATGGCTACACCTTC
- TRBJ2-5 - TRBV3-1/TRBV3-2 CASSPRTVQETQYF TGTGCCAGCAGCCCCCGGACAGTCCAAGAGACCCAGTACTTC
TRBD1 TRBJ1-3 - TRBV28 CASRRGGTGTGNTIYF TGTGCCAGCAGAAGAGGCGGGACAGGTACTGGAAACACCATATATTTT
- TRBJ2-1 - TRBV9 CASSVVHNEQFF TGTGCCAGCAGCGTCGTCCACAATGAGCAGTTCTTC
TRBD1 TRBJ1-3 - TRBV7-9 CASSLGTGEISGNTIYF TGTGCCAGCAGCCTAGGGACAGGGGAAATAAGTGGAAACACCATATATTTT
- TRBJ1-2 - TRBV28 CASYTGIDGYTF TGTGCCAGCTATACAGGGATTGATGGCTACACCTTC
- TRBJ1-5 - TRBV18 CASSPEAAANQPQHF TGTGCCAGCTCACCGGAGGCGGCAGCTAATCAGCCCCAGCATTTT
TRBD2 TRBJ2-5 - TRBV3-1/TRBV3-2 CASSQDISGEGETQYF TGTGCCAGCAGCCAAGATATTAGTGGGGAGGGGGAGACCCAGTACTTC
- TRBJ1-2 - TRBV7-9 CASSLARAGSYGYTF TGTGCCAGCAGCTTAGCGAGGGCGGGGAGCTATGGCTACACCTTC
- TRBJ1-6 - TRBV7-9 CASSLAGGNSPLHF TGTGCCAGCAGCTTAGCCGGGGGGAATTCACCCCTCCACTTT
- TRBJ2-7 - TRBV4-2 CASSIGSTSYEQYF TGTGCCAGCAGTATCGGGAGTACCTCCTACGAGCAGTACTTC
- TRBJ2-1 once TRBV30 CAWMSDNEQFF TGTGCCTGGATGTCGGACAATGAGCAGTTCTTC
TRBD2 TRBJ2-1 - TRBV11-2 CASSLDRLAGVNEQFF TGTGCCAGCAGCTTAGACCGGCTAGCGGGAGTCAATGAGCAGTTCTTC
TRBD2 TRBJ2-7 - TRBV6-5 CASSRGTSGSYEQYF TGTGCCAGCAGCCGTGGGACTAGCGGGAGCTACGAGCAGTACTTC
TRBD2 TRBJ2-2 - TRBV9 CASSAFTSGGKAGELFF TGTGCCAGCAGCGCCTTTACCTCCGGGGGGAAAGCCGGGGAGCTGTTTTTT
- TRBJ1-2 - TRBV3-1/TRBV3-2 CASSQGQGGGYTF TGTGCCAGCAGCCAAGGGCAGGGTGGGGGCTACACCTTC
TRBD1 TRBJ1-6 few TRBV9 CASSVGQGNSPLHF TGTGCCAGCAGCGTAGGACAGGGAAATTCACCCCTCCACTTT
- TRBJ1-5 - TRBV4-3 CASSQESGRSSNQPQHF TGCGCCAGCAGCCAAGAGTCCGGGAGGAGTAGCAATCAGCCCCAGCATTTT
- TRBJ2-7 - TRBV2 CASSGGPSREYEQYF TGTGCCAGCAGTGGCGGTCCTAGCCGGGAGTACGAGCAGTACTTC
TRBD1 TRBJ2-7 few TRBV4-1 CASSQAPGQGLEQYF TGCGCCAGCAGCCAAGCTCCAGGACAGGGGCTCGAGCAGTACTTC
- TRBJ2-1 - TRBV24-1 CATSPRSSYNEQFF TGTGCCACCAGTCCTCGTAGCTCCTACAATGAGCAGTTCTTC
TRBD1 TRBJ1-4 - TRBV29-1 CSVGQGGGREKLFF TGCAGCGTAGGACAGGGAGGAGGTCGTGAAAAACTGTTTTTT
- TRBJ1-2 - TRBV10-3 CAISGPTVYGYTF TGTGCCATCAGTGGTCCAACGGTCTATGGCTACACCTTC
TRBD1 TRBJ1-2 - TRBV3-1/TRBV3-2 CASSQPDRGGYTF TGTGCCAGCAGCCAACCGGACAGGGGAGGCTACACCTTC
- TRBJ1-2 - TRBV12-3/TRBV12-4 CASGGYYGYTF TGTGCCAGTGGAGGGTACTATGGCTACACCTTC
- TRBJ2-1 - TRBV6-2/TRBV6-3 CASSYSIITGSYNEQFF TGTGCCAGCAGTTACTCGATCATCACCGGGTCCTACAATGAGCAGTTCTTC
TRBD1 TRBJ1-6 few TRBV28 CASSLWGGQGSYNSPLHF TGTGCCAGCAGTTTATGGGGGGGACAGGGTTCCTATAATTCACCCCTCCACTTT
- TRBJ1-3 few TRBV10-3 CAISAQVTGNTIYF TGTGCCATCAGTGCGCAGGTAACTGGAAACACCATATATTTT
TRBD1 TRBJ1-1 - TRBV6-5 CASSWGAGGRNTEAFF TGTGCCAGCAGTTGGGGGGCAGGGGGTAGGAACACTGAAGCTTTCTTT
TRBD2 TRBJ2-7 few TRBV25-1 CASSESSGILEQYF TGTGCCAGCAGTGAATCCAGCGGGATTCTCGAGCAGTACTTC
TRBD1 TRBJ1-6 - TRBV5-1 CASSSVQGLGSPLHF TGCGCCAGCAGCTCGGTACAGGGGTTAGGTTCACCCCTCCACTTT
- TRBJ1-2 once TRBV20-1 CSASPGAGYTF TGCAGTGCTAGCCCAGGGGCTGGCTACACCTTC
- TRBJ2-5 - TRBV4-3 CASSQEPPPRETQYF TGCGCCAGCAGCCAAGAGCCCCCCCCACGGGAGACCCAGTACTTC
- TRBJ2-1 - TRBV9 CASNPVGVDNEQFF TGTGCCAGCAACCCGGTAGGAGTCGACAATGAGCAGTTCTTC
TRBD1 TRBJ1-5 - TRBV5-6 CASSLRGTGTLTDQPQHF TGTGCCAGCAGCTTGAGGGGGACAGGGACACTAACTGATCAGCCCCAGCATTTT
- TRBJ1-5 once TRBV6-4 CASSAPRGGSNQPQHF TGTGCCAGCAGTGCTCCGAGAGGAGGATCGAATCAGCCCCAGCATTTT